This TCR beta chain was sequenced during a study of regulatory T cells in long-lasting Graves disease. For TCR beta, libraries came from iRepertoire HTBI primers and Arm-PCR of CDR3 regions. TCRdb analysed the multiplex PCR reads with MiXCR anew, one entry per CDR3 protein. The sample lists about 360,000 distinct CDR3 sequences, 15% to 20% occurring once. Germline CDR1 is SGHAT and CDR2 is FQNNGV. The CDR3 is made up of 15 amino acids. After removal of 5 bases from V and 6 bases from J, the junction contained 9 bases not matched to a gene. Time point defined: newly diagnosed GD, antithyroid drugs for less than 3 months. The TCR library was made from RNA extracted from PBMCs. These sequences were also reported in another study, on T cells in Graves' hyperthyroidism and ophthalmopathy. That study reports: Blood shared most expanded thyroid clonotypes above 0.001.

The material was peripheral blood mononuclear cells (PBMCs), obtained at new diagnosis, from a patient treated with antithyroid drugs. The chain links TRBV11-2 to TRBJ2-1; 8 nucleotides line up with TRBD1. The receptor was isolated from a woman younger than 30 with Graves disease. CDR3: CASSHGQGSGNEQFF. The CDR3 nucleotides are TGTGCCAGCAGCCACGGACAGGGTAGTGGCAATGAGCAGTTCTTC.